These 21 T cell receptor beta chains were sequenced from one sample in a study of OX40 agonist ivuxolimab in advanced cancers. Assay: immunoSEQ multiplex PCR; the TCRdb copy retains only in-frame clones and omits some. In the table there are 70,000 to 90,000 clones, around 87% of which are singletons. This sample comprised CD4+ or CD8+ T cells sorted from blood, obtained in a trial of the OX40 agonist ivuxolimab. Every receptor here comes from an adult with an advanced solid tumor such as melanoma, head and neck, liver or kidney cancer.

DNA of the CDR3: TGTGCCAGCTCACCTCCAAGCGGGGCTGATACGCAGTATTTT. The encoded protein is CASSPPSGADTQYF. V gene TRBV18 combines with J gene TRBJ2-3, with 7 bases that match TRBD2. The CDR3 totals 14 residues. With V trimmed by 3 bases and J by 6 bases, 6 bases remained unmatched. The V gene's germline CDR1 is KGHSH and CDR2 LQKENI.

V and J are TRBV7-9 and TRBJ1-1; D possibly corresponds to TRBD1 (5 bases). The CDR3 loop spans 14 amino acids. V was pared by 5 bases and J by 4 bases, with 14 bases between. Germline CDR1 SEHNR, CDR2 FQNEAQ (reference sequence). Written as DNA, the CDR3 is TGTGCCAGCAGCGTAGGGGTGGCAGGCACTGAAGCTTTCTTT. Protein sequence: CASSVGVAGTEAFF.

V and J are TRBV7-3 and TRBJ2-3, with D unclear. Germline V gene sequence: CDR1 SGHTA, CDR2 FQGTGA. With 5 bases removed from V and 5 bases from J, the gap between germline ends came to 11 bases. The CDR3 covers 13 residues. DNA for the CDR3: TGTGCCAGCAGCCCTTTGATGGGAGATACGCAGTATTTT. Encoded protein: CASSPLMGDTQYF.

With regard to this clone: This sample also contains other DNA sequences that code for the same CDR3. V is TRBV27 and J is TRBJ1-5; D gene unclear. V was trimmed by 1 base and J by 4 bases, leaving 8 bases between them. The CDR3 loop spans 14 amino acids. The germline V gene encodes CDR1 MNHEY and CDR2 SMNVEV (reference sequence). CDR3 DNA sequence: TGTGCCAGCAGTTTATTATCGGGAAATCAGCCCCAGCATTTT. It yields the protein CASSLLSGNQPQHF.

The V call is TRBV9, the J call TRBJ2-7; D is tentatively TRBD1 or TRBD2 (5 bases each). The CDR3 extends over 13 amino acids. The germline V gene encodes CDR1 SGDLS and CDR2 YYNGEE. V gave up 1 base and J gave up 6 bases, with 11 bases separating them. The CDR3 bases are TGTGCCAGCAGCGTAAGATCAGGGAGCGAGCAGTACTTC. Translating gives CASSVRSGSEQYF.

In this sample, this clone is medium-sized. This chain links TRBV6-6 with TRBJ1-5; D unresolved. V lost 0 bases, J lost 4 bases, and 10 bases lay in between. Germline-derived CDR1 and CDR2 are MNHNY and SVGAGI (reference sequence). The CDR3 covers 15 residues. The CDR3, as DNA: TGTGCCAGCAGTTACTCGAGCGCGGAGAATCAGCCCCAGCATTTT. Translating gives CASSYSSAENQPQHF.

The chain links TRBV7-9 to TRBJ2-1, with TRBD2 matching over 11 bases. J was trimmed by 1 base and V by 2 bases; bases with no gene match: 7. The CDR3 has 18 amino acids. Germline V CDR1 and CDR2: SEHNR, FQNEAQ (reference sequence). In DNA, the CDR3 is TGTGCCAGCAGCTTACCTCGTCGACTAGCGGGGTCCTACAATGAGCAGTTCTTC. Translation gives CASSLPRRLAGSYNEQFF.

This clone has a single count. The chain has TRBV2 and TRBJ2-1; D is ambiguous. Germline-derived CDR1 and CDR2 are SNHLY and FYNNEI. CDR3 length: 11 amino acids. V was pared by 4 bases and J by 9 bases, with 7 bases between. The CDR3 nucleotides read TGTGCCAGCAGTGGATGGGCTGAGCAGTTCTTC. It encodes CASSGWAEQFF. The full variable domain, with the rest looked up from reference TRBV2 and TRBJ2-1, is EPEVTQTPSHQVTQMGQEVILRCVPISNHLYFYWYRQILGQKVEFLVSFYNNEISEKSEIFDDQFSVERPDGSNFTLKIRSTKLEDSAMYFCASSGWAEQFFGPGTRLTVL.

The chain couples TRBV28 to TRBJ1-3; D is perhaps TRBD1 (5 bases). The CDR3 totals 15 residues. The ends were cut back, 5 bases at V and 0 bases at J, with 11 bases in the middle. The germline V gene encodes CDR1 MDHEN and CDR2 SYDVKM. CDR3 sequence (DNA): TGTGCCAGCAGTCTACAGGTCAACTCTGGAAACACCATATATTTT. Translated: CASSLQVNSGNTIYF.

The chain combines TRBV5-4 with TRBJ1-5; 7 bases are shared with TRBD1. The CDR3 sequence is 14 residues long. The V segment lost 1 base and the J segment 7 bases; nucleotides outside the gene matches: 5. Germline CDR1 is SGHNT and CDR2 is YYREEE (reference sequence). The CDR3 sequence: CASSLRQGLQPQHF. The CDR3 coding sequence is TGTGCCAGCAGCTTGCGACAGGGATTACAGCCCCAGCATTTT.

The CDR3 coding sequence is TGTGCCAGCTCACTCAGGACTAGCGGGGACCAATTGGGGGAGACCCAGTACTTC. It is translated as CASSLRTSGDQLGETQYF. The V and J genes are TRBV18 and TRBJ2-5; 12 nucleotides match TRBD2. V was pared by 4 bases and J by 5 bases, with 14 bases of the junction left unmatched. The V gene's germline CDR1 is KGHSH and CDR2 LQKENI. The CDR3 has 18 residues.

The chain uses TRBV18 and TRBJ2-2, with D hard to call. The CDR3 extends over 16 amino acids. CDR1 is KGHSH, CDR2 LQKENI, per germline. The V end was cut by 1 base, the J end by 2 bases, with 11 bases between. In DNA form, the CDR3 reads TGTGCCAGCTCACCACGGTCGGCAGACAACACCGGGGAGCTGTTTTTT. Protein product: CASSPRSADNTGELFF.

V gene TRBV12-5 combines with J gene TRBJ2-3; tentatively, D is TRBD2 (5 bases). Trimming cost V 4 bases and J 0 bases, with 11 bases left between them. Germline V gene lookup returns CDR1 LGHNT and CDR2 FRNRAP. This CDR3 comprises 15 residues. The CDR3 sequence: CASGSGLSSTDTQYF. The CDR3 DNA reads TGTGCTAGTGGTTCCGGACTGTCTAGCACAGATACGCAGTATTTT. The full variable domain, its missing parts supplied by reference TRBV12-5 and TRBJ2-3, is DARVTQTPRHKVTEMGQEVTMRCQPILGHNTVFWYRQTMMQGLELLAYFRNRAPLDDSGMPKDRFSAEMPDATLATLKIQPSEPRDSAVYFCASGSGLSSTDTQYFGPGTRLTVL.

The rearrangement uses TRBV5-6 and TRBJ1-6; 7 nucleotides line up with TRBD1. The CDR3 contains 15 residues. Germline CDR1 and CDR2: SGHDT and YYEEEE. With V trimmed by 3 bases and J by 10 bases, 10 bases remained unmatched. CDR3 in amino acids: CASSSLDRYGSPLHF. CDR3 nucleotide sequence: TGTGCCAGCAGCTCCTTGGACAGGTATGGATCACCCCTCCACTTT.

This chain links TRBV10-3 with TRBJ2-3; tentatively, D is TRBD1 or TRBD2 (5 bases each). Germline V gene lookup returns CDR1 ENHRY and CDR2 SYGVKD. The germline V and J ends were trimmed by 7 bases and 2 bases, with 16 bases remaining between them. CDR3 length equals 15 residues. The CDR3 DNA follows: TGTGCCATCAATAGAGGGGTGAGGGTCACAGATACGCAGTATTTT. It encodes CAINRGVRVTDTQYF.

The V call is TRBV7-3, the J call TRBJ1-6; TRBD1 is a possible D gene (5 bases). The CDR3 is made up of 14 amino acids. V was pared by 2 bases and J by 10 bases, with 12 bases between. Germline-derived CDR1 and CDR2 are SGHTA and FQGTGA. The CDR3 spells CASSLFGGESPLHF. CDR3 nucleotide sequence: TGTGCCAGCAGCTTATTCGGGGGGGAATCACCCCTCCACTTT.

V is TRBV4-2 and J is TRBJ1-6; D is uncertain. Germline V CDR1 and CDR2: LGHNA, YNFKEQ. The CDR3 sequence is 15 residues long. Trimming stripped 0 bases from V and 13 bases from J, with 16 bases between. The CDR3 bases are TGTGCCAGCAGCCAAGATCCTCTGGGTGAAAGGCCCCTCCACTTT. It translates to CASSQDPLGERPLHF.

The rearrangement links TRBV2 to TRBJ2-7; TRBD1 aligns across 8 bases. The V and J ends lost 3 bases and 1 base, in that order; junction bases with no gene match: 2. The CDR3 runs 14 residues. The germline V gene encodes CDR1 SNHLY and CDR2 FYNNEI. The CDR3 DNA is TGTGCCAGCAGTGACTGGACAGGGTCCTACGAGCAGTACTTC. It translates to CASSDWTGSYEQYF. The variable domain in full, with the rest retrieved from reference TRBV2 and TRBJ2-7, is EPEVTQTPSHQVTQMGQEVILRCVPISNHLYFYWYRQILGQKVEFLVSFYNNEISEKSEIFDDQFSVERPDGSNFTLKIRSTKLEDSAMYFCASSDWTGSYEQYFGPGTRLTVT.

The chain is built from TRBV9 and TRBJ1-3, with 10 nucleotides matching TRBD1. J was trimmed by 4 bases and V by 5 bases; bases with no gene match: 12. CDR1 is SGDLS and CDR2 is YYNGEE in the germline V gene. The CDR3 contains 17 residues. The CDR3 sequence: CASSEGDRGLPGNTIYF. The CDR3 coding sequence is TGTGCCAGCAGTGAGGGGGACAGGGGCCTTCCGGGAAACACCATATATTTT.

The chain recombines TRBV10-3 with TRBJ2-7; a possible D gene is TRBD1 (5 bases). Germline V gene data show CDR1 as ENHRY and CDR2 as SYGVKD. The CDR3 has 13 residues. The ends were cut back, 2 bases at V and 6 bases at J, with 11 bases in the middle. The DNA of the CDR3 is TGTGCCATCAGTGAGAACCCCCAGGGCGAGCAGTACTTC. Protein product: CAISENPQGEQYF.

The chain couples TRBV5-1 to TRBJ1-4, with D unresolved. The V end lost 4 bases, the J end lost 4 bases, and 26 bases lay between the germline ends. The germline CDR1 and CDR2 sequences are SGHRS and YFSETQ. The CDR3 spans 19 residues. In nucleotides, the CDR3 is TGCGCCAGCAGCCAGCAGCTTGGCGGGGTTTGGCAGGTTAATGAAAAACTGTTTTTT. Amino acid sequence: CASSQQLGGVWQVNEKLFF.